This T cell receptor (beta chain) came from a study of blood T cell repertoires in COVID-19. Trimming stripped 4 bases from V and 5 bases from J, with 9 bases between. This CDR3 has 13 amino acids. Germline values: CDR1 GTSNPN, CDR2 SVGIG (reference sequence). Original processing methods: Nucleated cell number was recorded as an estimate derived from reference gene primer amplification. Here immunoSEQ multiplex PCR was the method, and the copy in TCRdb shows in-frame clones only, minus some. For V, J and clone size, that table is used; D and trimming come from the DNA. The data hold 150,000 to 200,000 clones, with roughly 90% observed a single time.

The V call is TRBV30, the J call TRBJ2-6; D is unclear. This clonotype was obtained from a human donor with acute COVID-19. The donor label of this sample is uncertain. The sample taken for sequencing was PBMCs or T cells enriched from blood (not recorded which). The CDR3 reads CAWTTGWANVLTF. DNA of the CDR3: TGTGCCTGGACCACCGGTTGGGCCAACGTCCTGACTTTC.